Presented here are 14 T cell receptor beta chains from one specimen sequenced in a study of blood T cell repertoires in COVID-19. Sequenced by immunoSEQ multiplex PCR; TCRdb stores in-frame clones only, minus some. The table records around 200,000 clones, 70% to 90% of them present only once. Material: peripheral blood. All receptors derive from a woman aged 55-70 years with COVID-19, enrolled during active disease.

Only one count was recorded for this clone. V usage is TRBV24-1 and J usage is TRBJ2-1; possibly TRBD2 for D (5 bases). Trimming took 3 bases from V and 10 from J, leaving 6 bases between them. This CDR3 is 11 amino acids long. Germline-derived CDR1 and CDR2 are KGHDR and SFDVKD. Here the CDR3 reads CATSDRGEQFF. CDR3 DNA sequence: TGTGCCACCAGTGATAGAGGGGAGCAGTTCTTC.

V is TRBV11-2 and J is TRBJ2-3; a weak D match, TRBD2 (6 bases). The CDR3 is 14 amino acids. Germline loops: CDR1 SGHAT, CDR2 FQNNGV. The ends were cut back, 8 bases at V and 1 base at J, with 13 bases in the middle. CDR3 amino acids: CASHWTGGTDTQYF. The CDR3 DNA reads as TGTGCCAGCCACTGGACGGGGGGCACAGATACGCAGTATTTT.

This chain uses TRBV6-4 with TRBJ2-5, with 12 bases identical to TRBD2. Germline CDR1 and CDR2: MRHNA and SNTAGT. V gave up 6 bases and J gave up 4 bases; unmatched junction bases: 0. The CDR3 extends over 13 amino acids. The CDR3 sequence is CASRTSGRETQYF. CDR3 DNA sequence: TGTGCCAGCAGGACTAGCGGGAGAGAGACCCAGTACTTC.

The chain links TRBV6-2 or TRBV6-3 to TRBJ1-1; D is undetermined. The V gene lost 4 bases and the J gene lost 0 bases, with 12 bases spanning the gap. CDR1 is MNHEY, CDR2 SVGEGT, per germline. The CDR3 has 15 residues. This CDR3 reads CASSSTLILNTEAFF. CDR3 nucleotide sequence: TGTGCCAGCAGTTCTACCCTCATCTTGAACACTGAAGCTTTCTTT.

Comment on this clone: The junction departs from the called germline gene at one end, perhaps through a read error. CDR3 DNA sequence: TGTGCCAGCAGGCCGAACAGGGGACCTTTAGATAGGCAGTATTTT. Translation gives CASRPNRGPLDRQYF. The V gene is TRBV5-4, the J gene TRBJ2-3, with TRBD1 matching 7 bases. The CDR3 contains 15 residues. Germline loops: CDR1 SGHNT, CDR2 YYREEE (reference sequence).

The chain joins TRBV7-9 to TRBJ1-1; D gene uncertain. Germline V gives CDR1 SEHNR, CDR2 FQNEAQ (reference sequence). CDR3 length: 13 residues. The V end lost 3 bases, the J end lost 6 bases, and 11 bases lay between the germline ends. DNA of the CDR3: TGTGCCAGCAGCTTGTCGACGGGGTCTGAAGCTTTCTTT. Translated: CASSLSTGSEAFF. The full variable domain, its missing parts supplied by reference TRBV7-9 and TRBJ1-1, is DTGVSQNPRHKITKRGQNVTFRCDPISEHNRLYWYRQTLGQGPEFLTYFQNEAQLEKSRLLSDRFSAERPKGSFSTLEIQRTEQGDSAMYLCASSLSTGSEAFFGQGTRLTVV.

This sequence joins TRBV2 and TRBJ1-2, with 8 bases aligning to TRBD1. The CDR3 extends over 15 amino acids. Germline loops: CDR1 SNHLY, CDR2 FYNNEI. The V and J ends lost 2 bases and 5 bases, in that order; junction bases with no gene match: 7. Here the CDR3 reads CASSESGGRVYGYTF. The DNA of the CDR3 is TGTGCCAGCAGTGAATCAGGGGGCAGGGTATATGGCTACACCTTC.

The chain employs TRBV10-2 and TRBJ2-3, with TRBD2 identical over 12 bases. The CDR3 runs to 20 residues. Germline trimming cut 4 bases from V and 5 bases from J; bases unmatched to any gene: 19. From germline, CDR1 is WSHSY and CDR2 SAAADI. The CDR3 bases are TGCGCCAGCAGTGCAAATATCCTCAGGACTAGCGGGAATTCCGGAGATACGCAGTATTTT. Its translation: CASSANILRTSGNSGDTQYF.

V usage is TRBV6-5 and J usage is TRBJ2-1; perhaps TRBD2 as D (6 bases). The V end was cut by 4 bases, the J end by 7 bases, with 20 bases between. This CDR3 region has 16 residues. CDR1 MNHEY and CDR2 SVGAGI come from the germline V gene. This CDR3 is CASSLTGASYFNEQFF. In DNA, the CDR3 is TGTGCCAGCAGTTTAACGGGAGCCTCCTATTTTAATGAGCAGTTCTTC.

This clone was observed a handful of times. V is TRBV30 and J is TRBJ1-4; D perhaps matches TRBD1 (5 bases). CDR3 length equals 16 residues. Trimming took off 0 bases at V and 5 bases at J, with 16 bases between the two ends. From germline, CDR1 is GTSNPN and CDR2 SVGIG (reference sequence). The CDR3 coding sequence is TGTGCCTGGAGTGTCGGGACGGGAGGGACGAATGAAAAACTGTTTTTT. It is translated as CAWSVGTGGTNEKLFF.

The rearrangement joins TRBV7-2 to TRBJ1-1; 7 bases fit TRBD1. This CDR3 comprises 14 residues. V shed 4 bases, J shed 2 bases, and the junction held 4 bases outside the gene matches. CDR1 is SGHTA, CDR2 FQGNSA, per germline. The CDR3: CASSSQGGNTEAFF. The DNA for the CDR3 is TGTGCCAGCAGCTCTCAAGGGGGCAACACTGAAGCTTTCTTT.

The chain is built from TRBV4-3 and TRBJ2-1; 9 nucleotides match TRBD2. CDR3 length: 15 amino acids. After removal of 6 bases from V and 4 bases from J, the junction contained 7 bases not matched to a gene. Per germline, CDR1 LGHNA and CDR2 YSLEER. CDR3 DNA: TGCGCCAGCAGTCCGGGACTAGCAACATACAATGAGCAGTTCTTC. This codes for CASSPGLATYNEQFF.

As DNA, the CDR3 is TGTGCCAGCAGTGAAGTGACAGGGGGTTCCGCGAACACCGGGGAGCTGTTTTTT. Protein sequence: CASSEVTGGSANTGELFF. V and J are TRBV2 and TRBJ2-2, with 9 bases fitting TRBD1. V was clipped by 1 base and J by 0 bases; unmatched bases: 6. Looked up from germline, CDR1 is SNHLY and CDR2 is FYNNEI. The CDR3 consists of 18 residues.

The CDR3 sequence is CASRSTGEQYF. The CDR3 region has the DNA TGTGCCAGCAGGTCGACAGGCGAGCAGTACTTC. The chain is built from TRBV25-1 and TRBJ2-7; a weak D match, TRBD1 (6 bases). V was clipped by 6 bases and J by 6 bases, with 9 bases between them. The CDR3 is 11 amino acids. Germline CDR1 and CDR2: MGHDK and SYGVNS.